This T cell receptor beta chain comes out of a study of identical twins. Study results and limitations: The models systematically underestimated how much out-of-frame TCR alpha was shared in monozygotic twins.

This CDR3 region has 15 residues. Trimming cost V 9 bases and J 4 bases, with 18 bases left between them. Germline-derived CDR1 and CDR2 are LNHDA and SQIVND (reference sequence). The donor group consisted entirely of healthy Caucasians. Notes on this clonotype: Antigen specificity is unknown.

Template switching added a universal primer binding site, and final cDNA carried unique molecular identifiers. TCRdb re-derived calls from the 5' RACE reads in MiXCR, one entry per CDR3 protein. Here the sample spans around 480,000 distinct CDR3 sequences, around an eighth being singletons. The sample was also linked to a second study, of yellow fever vaccine responses in identical twins.

The specimen sequenced was CD4+ T cells sorted from blood. This sequence was found in a woman aged 18 to 35 in good health. The genes are TRBV19 and TRBJ2-2; D might be TRBD1 (6 bases). CDR3 nucleotide sequence: TGTGCCAGCCTCCCTCAGGGGTTGGGCACCGGGGAGCTGTTTTTT. It codes for CASLPQGLGTGELFF.